One sample yielded the 14 T cell receptor beta chains listed below, sequenced in a study of blood T cells in healthy people across ages. For the second PCR, which ran for about 6 to 11 cycles, a sample-barcoded 5' primer and a J-beta primer mix were used. TCRdb processed the 5' RACE reads anew with MiXCR; each CDR3 protein has one entry. This sample has approximately 580,000 distinct CDR3 sequences, with less than 25% found just once. The sample was also reused in another study, on T cells of mothers and their children.

Specimen: blood. The receptors here all came from a boy under 18 in good health.

CDR3 sequence (DNA): TGCAGTGCTAGAGGGACTAGCGGGGCTGAAGAGACCCAGTACTTC. This codes for CSARGTSGAEETQYF. The chain carries TRBV20-1 and TRBJ2-5, with 12 bases lining up with TRBD2. Germline V gene data show CDR1 as DFQATT and CDR2 as SNEGSKA (reference sequence). This CDR3 is built from 15 residues. V lost 1 base and J lost 3; bases outside the gene matches: 3.

The chain is built from TRBV27 and TRBJ1-5, with a possible D match to TRBD1 (6 bases). The CDR3 is 15 amino acids. Germline assignment: CDR1 MNHEY and CDR2 SMNVEV (reference sequence). With 10 bases removed from V and 0 bases from J, the gap between germline ends came to 16 bases. The DNA for the CDR3 is TGTGCCACCAGGGGAACCCTTTATAGCAATCAGCCCCAGCATTTT. Translation gives CATRGTLYSNQPQHF.

This rearrangement joins TRBV27 to TRBJ1-1, with 7 nucleotides matching TRBD1. Germline-derived CDR1 and CDR2 are MNHEY and SMNVEV (reference sequence). The length of the CDR3 is 15 residues. V lost 5 bases, J lost 0 bases, and 6 bases stayed unmatched. The DNA of the CDR3 is TGTGCCAGCAGTATAAAGGGACAGCTGAACACTGAAGCTTTCTTT. Protein: CASSIKGQLNTEAFF.

The V and J genes are TRBV6-5 and TRBJ2-3; D gene uncertain. The V gene lost 2 bases and the J gene lost 8 bases, with 11 bases spanning the gap. This CDR3 has 13 residues. The V gene's germline CDR1 is MNHEY and CDR2 SVGAGI. The CDR3: CASSYEFGRTQYF. The CDR3 nucleotides read TGTGCCAGCAGTTACGAATTCGGGCGTACGCAGTATTTT.

The chain has TRBV29-1 and TRBJ2-1, with a possible D match to TRBD2 (5 bases). The V gene's germline CDR1 is SQVTM and CDR2 ANQGSEA. Trimming shortened V by 4 bases and J by 4 bases, and 14 bases separated the two germline ends. The CDR3 loop spans 14 amino acids. The DNA of the CDR3 is TGCAGCGTTGCGGGAAGAGGGATATACAATGAGCAGTTCTTC. This encodes CSVAGRGIYNEQFF.

This clonotype has just one count. At one of its ends the junction is not consistent with the germline gene, which may arise from a read error. J is TRBJ2-7 and V is TRBV7-9; tentatively, D is TRBD2 (5 bases). The germline gives CDR1 SEHNR, CDR2 FQNEAQ (reference sequence). The CDR3 sequence is 13 residues long. The CDR3 nucleotides are TGTGCCAGCAGCCAAGAGGACGACTACGAGCAGTACTTT. Protein: CASSQEDDYEQYF.

This chain connects TRBV7-2 to TRBJ1-6; weak D call: TRBD1 (6 bases). CDR1 and CDR2 (germline): SGHTA, FQGNSA. V was pared by 7 bases and J by 6 bases, with 13 bases between. The CDR3 extends over 14 amino acids. The CDR3 sequence: CASKRDTANSPLHF. As DNA, the CDR3 is TGTGCCAGCAAACGGGACACGGCTAATTCACCCCTCCACTTT.

This rearrangement joins TRBV27 to TRBJ2-5, with TRBD2 identical over 11 bases. The CDR3 is 18 residues long. The germline gives CDR1 MNHEY, CDR2 SMNVEV (reference sequence). J was trimmed by 1 base and V by 6 bases; bases with no gene match: 13. CDR3 nucleotides: TGTGCCAGCAGGGGGGGGCGCGGGACTAGCGGACTCCAAGAGACCCAGTACTTC. It specifies CASRGGRGTSGLQETQYF.

A few counts support this clonotype. V and J are TRBV5-1 and TRBJ2-7; tentative D call: TRBD1 (5 bases). From germline, CDR1 is SGHRS and CDR2 YFSETQ. V lost 4 bases, J lost 1 base, and 9 bases lay in between. The CDR3 sequence is 13 residues long. The CDR3 nucleotides read TGCGCCAGCAGCGACAGACAGTCCTACGAGCAGTACTTC. Residues: CASSDRQSYEQYF.

This clonotype has ten or more counts. V is TRBV6-2 or TRBV6-3 and J is TRBJ2-3, with 11 nucleotides matching TRBD2. The CDR3 totals 15 residues. Looked up from germline, CDR1 is MNHEY and CDR2 is SVGEGT. The junction had 4 bases not matched to a gene; V was cut back by 6 bases and J by 2 bases. The CDR3 loop reads CASRETSGDTDTQYF. In DNA, the CDR3 is TGTGCCAGCAGAGAGACTAGCGGGGACACAGATACGCAGTATTTT.

This clonotype was counted between two and nine times. Sequence at one end of the junction differs from germline and may be a read error. The chain combines TRBV25-1 with TRBJ2-6, with TRBD1 as a possible D gene (5 bases). The CDR3 runs to 16 residues. Germline V gene sequence: CDR1 MGHDK, CDR2 SYGVNS. DNA for the CDR3: TGTGCCAGCAGTGTAATAGGAAGCACTGGGGCCGACGTCCTGACTTTC. It codes for CASSVIGSTGADVLTF.

This clonotype was observed a few times. The chain is built from TRBV20-1 and TRBJ1-3; no clear D. Germline lookup yields CDR1 DFQATT and CDR2 SNEGSKA (reference sequence). V lost 4 bases and J 4 bases, leaving 14 bases between the germline ends. The CDR3 is 14 amino acids. This chain's CDR3 is CSATGPSQGNTIYF. CDR3 sequence (DNA): TGCAGTGCTACCGGACCCTCCCAGGGAAACACCATATATTTT.

This chain links TRBV3-1 with TRBJ2-5, with 9 bases that match TRBD1. Germline V CDR1 and CDR2: LGHDT, YNNKEL (reference sequence). This CDR3 region has 16 residues. V shed 1 base and J 5 bases; nucleotides not matched to a gene: 8. In DNA form, the CDR3 reads TGTGCCAGCAGCCAAGGGACCACAGGGGGCGTTGAGACCCAGTACTTC. This gives the protein CASSQGTTGGVETQYF.

This clonotype was detected ten times or more. The rearrangement uses TRBV12-5 and TRBJ2-5; 7 nucleotides align to TRBD2. Germline V CDR1 and CDR2: LGHNT, FRNRAP. V trimming: 3 bases; J trimming: 4 bases; junction bases outside the gene matches: 8. The CDR3 sequence is 15 residues long. The CDR3 DNA is TGTGCTAGTGGTTTCGGCGGAGAGCGGGGAGAGACCCAGTACTTC. Its translation: CASGFGGERGETQYF.